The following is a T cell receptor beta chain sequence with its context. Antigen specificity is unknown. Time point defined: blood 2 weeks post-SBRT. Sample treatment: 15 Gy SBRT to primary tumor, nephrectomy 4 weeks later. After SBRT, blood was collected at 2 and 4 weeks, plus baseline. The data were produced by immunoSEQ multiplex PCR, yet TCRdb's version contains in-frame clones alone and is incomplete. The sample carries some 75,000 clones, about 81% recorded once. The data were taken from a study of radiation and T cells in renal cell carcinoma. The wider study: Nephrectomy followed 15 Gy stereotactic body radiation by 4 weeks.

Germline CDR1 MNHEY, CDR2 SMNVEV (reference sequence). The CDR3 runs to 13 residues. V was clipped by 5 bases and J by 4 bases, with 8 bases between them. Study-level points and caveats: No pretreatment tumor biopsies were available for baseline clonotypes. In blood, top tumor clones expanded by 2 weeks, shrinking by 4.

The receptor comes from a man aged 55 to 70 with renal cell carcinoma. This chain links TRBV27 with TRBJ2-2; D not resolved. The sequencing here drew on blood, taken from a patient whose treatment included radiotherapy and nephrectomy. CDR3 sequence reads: CASSASSTGELFF. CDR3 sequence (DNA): TGTGCCAGCAGTGCTTCTAGCACCGGGGAGCTGTTTTTT.